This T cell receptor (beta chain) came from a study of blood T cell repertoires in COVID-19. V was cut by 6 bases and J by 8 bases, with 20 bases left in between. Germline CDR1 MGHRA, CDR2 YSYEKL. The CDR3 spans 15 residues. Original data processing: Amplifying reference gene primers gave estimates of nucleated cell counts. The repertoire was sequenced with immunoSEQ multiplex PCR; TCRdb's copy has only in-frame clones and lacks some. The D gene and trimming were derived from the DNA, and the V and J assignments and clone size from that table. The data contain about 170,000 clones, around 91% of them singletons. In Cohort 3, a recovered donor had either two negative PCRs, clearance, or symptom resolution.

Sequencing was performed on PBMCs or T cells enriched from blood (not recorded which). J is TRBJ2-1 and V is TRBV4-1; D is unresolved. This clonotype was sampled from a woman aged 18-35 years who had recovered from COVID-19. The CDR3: CASRRSDHRAHEQFF. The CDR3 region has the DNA TGCGCCAGCAGAAGAAGCGACCACCGTGCTCATGAGCAGTTCTTC.